The 3 T cell receptor beta chains reported below all come from one sample, sequenced in a study of cytotoxic CD8 clonotypes in ibrutinib-treated CLL. Using immunoSEQ multiplex PCR, the repertoire was profiled, and TCRdb retains in-frame clones only, with some absent. The data show about 270,000 clones, around 69% seen once. The source was PBMCs, collected at disease progression, from a patient treated with ibrutinib. These receptors were taken from a human donor with chronic lymphocytic leukemia.

The CDR3 nucleotides read TGTGCCAGCAGTTTAGCTCCGTTAACGGACTATGGCTACACCTTC. Amino acid sequence: CASSLAPLTDYGYTF. This chain uses TRBV27 with TRBJ1-2; no definite D call. CDR3 size: 15 residues. V lost 2 bases and J lost 3, with 13 bases in between. The V gene's germline CDR1 is MNHEY and CDR2 SMNVEV (reference sequence).

This sequence joins TRBV7-9 and TRBJ2-1, with 7 positions matching TRBD2. Germline trimming cut 5 bases from V and 8 bases from J; bases unmatched to any gene: 21. The germline gives CDR1 SEHNR, CDR2 FQNEAQ (reference sequence). The CDR3 sequence is 18 residues long. The CDR3 region has the DNA TGTGCCAGCAGCACCCTGAGCTTGTGGTGGGAGGGCCAAGATGAGCAGTTCTTC. Translating it yields CASSTLSLWWEGQDEQFF.

This clone came up many times. The chain links TRBV28 to TRBJ2-5, with D uncertain. The CDR3 covers 12 residues. The germline CDR1 and CDR2 sequences are MDHEN and SYDVKM. The V gene lost 8 bases and the J gene lost 6 bases, with 13 bases spanning the gap. The CDR3 sequence: CASHTTDQTQYF. The CDR3 DNA follows: TGTGCCAGCCATACTACCGACCAGACCCAGTACTTC.